Listed below are T cell receptor beta chains from one sample, sequenced in a study of beta chain features in type 1 diabetes. TCRdb's copy holds only in-frame clones and misses some; the assay was immunoSEQ multiplex PCR. Counted here are approximately 360,000 clones, 10% to 15% occurring once; the ten biggest clones make up 0.01%. The sample consisted of naive CD4+ T cells from blood. All receptors come from a woman aged 18-29 years with type 1 diabetes. The CDR3 runs from the conserved cysteine through the conserved F or W. Fields, in order: V gene, clone size, D gene, J gene, CDR3 protein, CDR3 DNA. The D gene is left open where the match is weak. Part of the rows lack a size; the others show once, few, many or a class for expanded clones.

TRBV5-1,-,TRBD2,TRBJ2-1,CASSFGTSANEQFF,TGCGCCAGCAGCTTCGGGACTAGCGCCAATGAGCAGTTCTTC
TRBV27,few,-,TRBJ1-1,CASSGPTGCDFF,TGTGCCAGCAGCGGGCCAACAGGGTGTGATTTCTTT
TRBV14,-,-,TRBJ1-4,CASSQTGGYEKLFF,TGTGCCAGCAGCCAAACGGGGGGCTATGAAAAACTGTTTTTT
TRBV6-5,-,-,TRBJ2-5,CASTRNQETQYF,TGTGCCAGCACTAGGAACCAAGAGACCCAGTACTTC
TRBV28,few,TRBD1,TRBJ1-1,CASSQLTGEAFF,TGTGCCAGCAGCCAACTGACAGGGGAAGCTTTCTTT
TRBV4-3,-,-,TRBJ1-2,CASSQEAPGMGGYTF,TGCGCCAGCAGCCAAGAGGCGCCCGGGATGGGTGGCTACACCTTC
TRBV6-5,-,-,TRBJ1-5,CASSQRRSGNQPQHF,TGTGCCAGCAGTCAGCGGAGGTCAGGTAATCAGCCCCAGCATTTT
TRBV4-3,few,TRBD1,TRBJ2-7,CASSQVGGTGSYEQYF,TGCGCCAGCAGCCAAGTCGGCGGGACAGGTTCCTACGAGCAGTACTTC
TRBV29-1,few,-,TRBJ2-5,CSVGGQETQYF,TGCAGCGTGGGGGGTCAAGAGACCCAGTACTTC
TRBV7-2,few,TRBD2,TRBJ2-7,CASSNSGPTYEQYF,TGTGCCAGCAGCAATAGCGGGCCTACCTACGAGCAGTACTTC
TRBV15,few,TRBD1,TRBJ2-7,CATSRDWDRAVKQYF,TGTGCCACCAGCAGAGATTGGGACAGGGCAGTCAAGCAGTACTTC
TRBV9,few,-,TRBJ2-2,CASTTGTPNTGELFF,TGTGCCAGCACCACCGGGACACCGAACACCGGGGAGCTGTTTTTT
TRBV25-1,few,-,TRBJ2-4,CASSEGQSPRQYF,TGTGCCAGCAGTGAAGGACAGAGCCCTCGTCAGTACTTC
TRBV7-9,few,TRBD2,TRBJ2-7,CASPTGGKWQYF,TGTGCCAGCCCCACGGGGGGTAAATGGCAGTACTTC
TRBV6-5,-,TRBD2,TRBJ2-7,CASSYSLTSGTYEQYF,TGTGCCAGCAGTTACTCGCTTACTAGCGGGACCTACGAGCAGTACTTC
TRBV9,few,-,TRBJ2-2,CASSVVGGGSGELFF,TGTGCCAGCAGCGTAGTCGGCGGCGGCTCTGGGGAGCTGTTTTTT
TRBV10-3,few,TRBD2,TRBJ2-3,CAIISGAAGDTQYF,TGTGCCATTATTAGCGGGGCCGCGGGGGATACGCAGTATTTT
TRBV6-6,-,TRBD1,TRBJ1-5,CASTTGTGTNQPQHF,TGTGCCAGCACCACCGGGACAGGGACGAATCAGCCCCAGCATTTT
TRBV6-5,few,-,TRBJ2-3,CASSYRAGSTDTQYF,TGTGCCAGCAGTTACCGGGCGGGTAGCACAGATACGCAGTATTTT
TRBV10-3,few,-,TRBJ2-3,CAITSETQYF,TGTGCCATCACAAGTGAGACGCAGTATTTT
TRBV9,-,-,TRBJ1-4,CASSGRTASNEKLFF,TGTGCCAGCAGCGGCCGGACAGCAAGTAATGAAAAACTGTTTTTT
TRBV2,-,TRBD2,TRBJ2-5,CASSEPTSGGARETQYF,TGTGCCAGCAGTGAACCGACTAGCGGGGGGGCCCGAGAGACCCAGTACTTC
TRBV6-5,few,TRBD1,TRBJ1-6,CASSVGQGNSPLHF,TGTGCCAGCAGCGTCGGACAGGGTAATTCACCCCTCCACTTT
TRBV10-3,-,TRBD1,TRBJ2-1,CAISPLGDRGANEQFF,TGTGCCATCAGCCCGTTAGGGGACAGGGGTGCCAATGAGCAGTTCTTC
TRBV5-1,few,TRBD2,TRBJ2-1,CASSLASGLADRNNEQFF,TGCGCCAGCAGCTTGGCATCGGGACTAGCGGATCGGAACAATGAGCAGTTCTTC
TRBV6-6,-,-,TRBJ2-5,CASKWQQETQYF,TGTGCCAGCAAATGGCAACAAGAGACCCAGTACTTC
TRBV10-3,few,-,TRBJ2-5,CAISARQQETQYF,TGTGCCATCAGTGCGCGTCAACAAGAGACCCAGTACTTC
TRBV19,-,-,TRBJ2-3,CASSSSNTDTQYF,TGTGCCAGTAGCTCTAGCAACACAGATACGCAGTATTTT
TRBV19,-,-,TRBJ1-1,CASSPTRVGNTEAFF,TGTGCCAGTAGTCCGACCAGGGTGGGGAACACTGAAGCTTTCTTT
TRBV4-1,few,-,TRBJ2-3,CASSLGQGNTDTQYF,TGCGCCAGCAGCCTGGGCCAGGGGAACACAGATACGCAGTATTTT
TRBV4-3,-,TRBD1,TRBJ1-2,CASSRASQGANSYGYTF,TGCGCCAGCAGCCGCGCTTCACAGGGGGCTAATAGCTATGGCTACACCTTC
TRBV7-2,-,TRBD1,TRBJ1-6,CASSLVGTGNSPLHF,TGTGCCAGCAGCTTAGTGGGGACAGGGAATTCACCCCTCCACTTT
TRBV11-3,-,-,TRBJ2-4,CASGLGQAKNIQYF,TGTGCCAGCGGCCTTGGCCAAGCCAAAAACATTCAGTACTTC
TRBV28,-,-,TRBJ2-7,CASRYTGLVSYEQYF,TGTGCCAGCAGATACACAGGTCTCGTAAGCTACGAGCAGTACTTC
TRBV10-3,-,-,TRBJ2-7,CAISERESEQYF,TGTGCCATCAGTGAGCGGGAAAGCGAACAGTACTTC
TRBV2,few,TRBD2,TRBJ2-3,CASSAGLAGGWDTQYF,TGTGCCAGCAGTGCGGGACTAGCGGGAGGCTGGGATACGCAGTATTTT
TRBV10-3,-,TRBD2,TRBJ2-1,CAIGATGGRFEQFF,TGTGCCATCGGGGCGACGGGGGGGCGATTTGAGCAGTTCTTC
TRBV28,few,TRBD1,TRBJ2-1,CASRGQLNEQFF,TGTGCCAGCCGGGGACAGCTCAATGAGCAGTTCTTC
TRBV25-1,-,-,TRBJ1-4,CASARREKLFF,TGTGCCAGCGCCAGGCGAGAAAAACTGTTTTTT
TRBV6-5,few,-,TRBJ2-3,CASSYSKGTSTDTQYF,TGTGCCAGCAGTTACTCGAAGGGGACTAGCACAGATACGCAGTATTTT
TRBV29-1,few,TRBD2,TRBJ2-2,CSVVASGALTGELFF,TGCAGCGTTGTGGCTAGCGGGGCCCTCACCGGGGAGCTGTTTTTT
TRBV7-2,few,-,TRBJ1-4,CASSYGQRSGQLFF,TGTGCCAGCAGCTACGGACAGCGTTCGGGACAACTGTTTTTT
TRBV18,-,-,TRBJ1-1,CASSQNKQENTEAFF,TGTGCCAGCTCACAAAACAAACAGGAGAACACTGAAGCTTTCTTT
TRBV9,-,-,TRBJ2-5,CASSISREFRTQYF,TGTGCCAGCAGCATAAGCAGGGAATTCAGGACCCAGTACTTC
TRBV28,-,TRBD2,TRBJ2-4,CASSLLGRGLVENIQYF,TGTGCCAGCAGTTTATTGGGACGGGGACTAGTAGAAAACATTCAGTACTTC
TRBV9,few,TRBD2,TRBJ2-3,CASSVLAGGFDTQYF,TGTGCCAGCAGCGTTTTAGCGGGAGGTTTTGATACGCAGTATTTT
TRBV11-2,few,-,TRBJ2-3,CASSRGQSTDTQYF,TGTGCCAGCAGCCGAGGACAGTCCACAGATACGCAGTATTTT
TRBV1,few,-,TRBJ2-1,CTSSQGLAGGRPEENEQFF,TGCACCAGCAGCCAGGGACTAGCGGGGGGGCGGCCAGAGGAGAATGAGCAGTTCTTC
TRBV7-9,-,-,TRBJ1-5,CASSLGRDQPQHF,TGTGCCAGCAGCTTAGGAAGAGATCAGCCCCAGCATTTT
TRBV5-8,-,-,TRBJ1-3,CASSLDGASSGNTIYF,TGTGCCAGCAGCTTGGATGGGGCTTCCTCTGGAAACACCATATATTTT
TRBV11-2,few,-,TRBJ2-2,CASSLGFWTDLRTGELFF,TGTGCCAGCAGCTTAGGTTTCTGGACAGACCTCCGCACCGGGGAGCTGTTTTTT
TRBV15,-,-,TRBJ1-1,CATHPTSTENTEAFF,TGTGCCACCCACCCGACATCAACAGAGAACACTGAAGCTTTCTTT
TRBV1,-,-,TRBJ2-5,CTSSQDEETQYF,TGCACCAGCAGCCAAGATGAGGAGACCCAGTACTTC
TRBV29-1,few,-,TRBJ2-7,CSVVPGAGNSYEQYF,TGCAGCGTGGTTCCGGGAGCGGGCAATTCCTACGAGCAGTACTTC
TRBV30,few,TRBD1,TRBJ2-7,CAWKGQGNYEQYF,TGTGCCTGGAAAGGACAGGGGAACTACGAGCAGTACTTC
TRBV30,few,-,TRBJ2-4,CACSWLAKNIQYF,TGTGCCTGTTCCTGGCTAGCCAAAAACATTCAGTACTTC
TRBV7-2,-,-,TRBJ2-1,CASSLVGKDEQFF,TGTGCCAGCAGCTTAGTCGGGAAGGATGAGCAGTTCTTC
TRBV5-1,few,-,TRBJ2-1,CASSGDSLPYNEQFF,TGCGCCAGCAGCGGTGATAGCCTACCCTACAATGAGCAGTTCTTC
TRBV7-2,few,-,TRBJ1-1,CASRPGQTTPNTEAFF,TGTGCCAGCAGACCCGGACAGACGACTCCGAACACTGAAGCTTTCTTT